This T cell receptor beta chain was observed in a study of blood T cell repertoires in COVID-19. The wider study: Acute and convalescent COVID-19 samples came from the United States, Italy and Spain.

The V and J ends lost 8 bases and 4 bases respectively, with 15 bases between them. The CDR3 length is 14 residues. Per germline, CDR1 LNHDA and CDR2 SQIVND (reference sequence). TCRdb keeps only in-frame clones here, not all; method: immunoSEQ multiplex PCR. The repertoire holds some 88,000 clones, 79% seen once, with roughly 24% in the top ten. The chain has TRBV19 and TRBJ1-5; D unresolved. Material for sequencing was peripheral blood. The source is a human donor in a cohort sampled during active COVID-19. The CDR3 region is CASRGDIQNQPQHF. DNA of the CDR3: TGTGCCAGTCGGGGAGACATACAAAATCAGCCCCAGCATTTT.